These 13 T cell receptor beta chains came from one sample sequenced in a study of immune evolution from preneoplasia to lung adenocarcinoma. Only in-frame clones appear in the TCRdb table, and some are missing; sequencing was by immunoSEQ multiplex PCR. The sample comprises roughly 6,000 clones, 60% to 80% of which are singletons, and around 2.9% rests with the top ten. Sequenced input: FFPE minimally invasive lung adenocarcinoma tissue. The source is a person in their sixties or seventies with lung adenocarcinoma.

This clone was detected only once. The rearrangement links TRBV7-2 to TRBJ2-1; a possible D gene is TRBD2 (6 bases). This CDR3 is 15 amino acids long. Germline V gene lookup returns CDR1 SGHTA and CDR2 FQGNSA. Trimming removed 0 bases from V and 2 bases from J, with 8 bases in between. CDR3 loop: CASSLATSTYNEQFF. CDR3 DNA: TGTGCCAGCAGCTTAGCGACTAGTACCTACAATGAGCAGTTCTTC.

The chain couples TRBV29-1 to TRBJ1-1; TRBD1 matches 8 bases. This CDR3 comprises 14 residues. Germline CDR1 is SQVTM and CDR2 is ANQGSEA. J was trimmed by 6 bases and V by 7 bases; bases with no gene match: 13. The CDR3 DNA is TGCAGCGGCATACGTGGACAGGGCCTCCCTGAAGCTTTCTTT. The encoded protein is CSGIRGQGLPEAFF.

This chain links TRBV10-3 with TRBJ1-1; tentative D call: TRBD1 (5 bases). The CDR3 has 14 amino acids. CDR1 is ENHRY and CDR2 is SYGVKD in the germline V gene. Trimming removed 4 bases at V and 1 base at J, with 10 bases between. CDR3 residues: CAISAIGQNTEAFF. The CDR3 nucleotides are TGTGCCATCAGTGCGATAGGACAGAACACTGAAGCTTTCTTT.

Here the CDR3 DNA reads TGTGCCAGCAGCTTGGGACTAGCGGCAGATACGCAGTATTTT. It is translated as CASSLGLAADTQYF. The chain uses TRBV7-3 and TRBJ2-3, with 11 positions matching TRBD2. Germline values: CDR1 SGHTA, CDR2 FQGTGA. The V segment lost 3 bases and the J segment 4 bases; nucleotides outside the gene matches: 0. The CDR3 is 14 residues long.

V is TRBV5-3 and J is TRBJ1-5; 7 nucleotides line up with TRBD1. TRBV5-3 counts as an open reading frame of uncertain function. The trim removed 5 bases at V and 3 bases at J, leaving 14 bases unmatched. The CDR3 loop spans 17 amino acids. CDR3 in amino acids: CARRPRNRDRHNQPQHF. The CDR3, as DNA: TGTGCCAGAAGACCCAGAAACCGGGACAGACACAATCAGCCCCAGCATTTT.

The rearrangement links TRBV5-1 to TRBJ1-5; the match to TRBD1 covers 7 bases. Germline-derived CDR1 and CDR2 are SGHRS and YFSETQ. The CDR3 is 14 amino acids. V shed 0 bases and J 5 bases; nucleotides not matched to a gene: 2. The CDR3 region is CASSLAGGDQPQHF. The CDR3, as DNA: TGCGCCAGCAGCTTGGCAGGGGGAGATCAGCCCCAGCATTTT.

The chain employs TRBV11-3 and TRBJ2-7; TRBD1 agrees at 9 bases. Germline values: CDR1 SGHNT, CDR2 YENEEA. CDR3 size: 13 residues. V shed 4 bases, J shed 4 bases, and the junction held 2 bases outside the gene matches. In nucleotides, the CDR3 is TGTGCCAGCAGCTCCGGACAGGGGTACGAGCAGTACTTC. Translating it yields CASSSGQGYEQYF.

The J gene is TRBJ2-3, the V gene TRBV4-3; no clear D. Looked up from germline, CDR1 is LGHNA and CDR2 is YSLEER. Trimming took off 1 base at V and 3 bases at J, with 5 bases between the two ends. The CDR3 sequence is 13 residues long. The CDR3 reads CASSQVLTDTQYF. As DNA, the CDR3 is TGCGCCAGCAGCCAAGTTCTTACAGATACGCAGTATTTT.

This clone occurred a few times. This rearrangement joins TRBV7-8 to TRBJ2-7, with TRBD1 identical over 7 bases. Germline V CDR1 and CDR2: SGHVS, FQNEAQ. This CDR3 spans 16 amino acids. The V gene end was trimmed by 3 bases and the J gene end by 2 bases; junction bases not matched to a gene: 10. The CDR3 protein is CASSLSGTVGAYEQYF. As DNA, the CDR3 is TGTGCCAGCAGCTTGTCCGGGACAGTAGGGGCCTACGAGCAGTACTTC.

V is TRBV28 and J is TRBJ2-7, with D tentatively TRBD1 (5 bases). From germline, CDR1 is MDHEN and CDR2 SYDVKM. The CDR3 length is 14 residues. Trimming shortened V by 6 bases and J by 4 bases, and 16 bases separated the two germline ends. The DNA for the CDR3 is TGTGCCAGCAGAGGAAGAAGGGGCCCTTACGAGCAGTACTTC. Protein sequence: CASRGRRGPYEQYF.

V is TRBV29-1 and J is TRBJ1-2; 7 nucleotides line up with TRBD1. Per the germline V gene, CDR1 is SQVTM and CDR2 is ANQGSEA. The V gene end was trimmed by 5 bases and the J gene end by 1 base; junction bases not matched to a gene: 13. The CDR3 extends over 16 amino acids. For the CDR3, the DNA is TGCAGCGTTACCGGGACAGAACTATCTATTAACTATGGCTACACCTTC. As protein: CSVTGTELSINYGYTF.

The chain links TRBV4-3 to TRBJ1-2; 9 nucleotides line up with TRBD1. The J segment lost 5 bases and the V segment lost 6 bases, leaving 10 bases of the junction unmatched. Germline assignment: CDR1 LGHNA and CDR2 YSLEER. This CDR3 has 15 amino acids. This CDR3 is CASSRRQGVSYGYTF. CDR3 nucleotide sequence: TGCGCCAGCAGTCGACGACAGGGGGTATCTTATGGCTACACCTTC.

The chain joins TRBV6-5 to TRBJ1-2; maybe TRBD1 (6 bases). This CDR3 is built from 16 residues. Germline V gives CDR1 MNHEY, CDR2 SVGAGI. V lost 2 bases and J 2 bases, leaving 15 bases between the germline ends. This CDR3 is CASSYVDRTTNYGYTF. The CDR3 coding sequence is TGTGCCAGCAGTTACGTCGACAGGACGACAAACTATGGCTACACCTTC.